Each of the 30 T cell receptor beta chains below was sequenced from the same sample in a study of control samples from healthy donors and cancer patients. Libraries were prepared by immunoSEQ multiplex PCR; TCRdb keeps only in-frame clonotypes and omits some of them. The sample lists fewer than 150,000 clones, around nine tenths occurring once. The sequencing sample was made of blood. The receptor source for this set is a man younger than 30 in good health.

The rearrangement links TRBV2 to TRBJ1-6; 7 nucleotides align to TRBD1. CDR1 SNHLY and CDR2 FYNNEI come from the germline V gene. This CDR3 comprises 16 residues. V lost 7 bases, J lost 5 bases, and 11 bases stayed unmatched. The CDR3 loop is CASNARRDRNNSPLHF. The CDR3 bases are TGTGCCAGCAACGCGAGACGGGACAGAAATAATTCACCCCTCCACTTT.

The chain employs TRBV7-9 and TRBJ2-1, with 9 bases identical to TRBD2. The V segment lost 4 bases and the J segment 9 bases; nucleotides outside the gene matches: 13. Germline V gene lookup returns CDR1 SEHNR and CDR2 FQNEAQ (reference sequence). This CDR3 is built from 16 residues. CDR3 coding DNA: TGTGCCAGCAGCTCATCGGGCGGGAGGGCCCTTGTTGAGCAGTTCTTC. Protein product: CASSSSGGRALVEQFF.

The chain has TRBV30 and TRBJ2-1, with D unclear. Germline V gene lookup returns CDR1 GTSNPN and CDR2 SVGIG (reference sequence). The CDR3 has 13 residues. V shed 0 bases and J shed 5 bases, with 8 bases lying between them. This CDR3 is CAWSVNRDNEQFF. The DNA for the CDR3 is TGTGCCTGGAGTGTGAATAGGGACAATGAGCAGTTCTTC.

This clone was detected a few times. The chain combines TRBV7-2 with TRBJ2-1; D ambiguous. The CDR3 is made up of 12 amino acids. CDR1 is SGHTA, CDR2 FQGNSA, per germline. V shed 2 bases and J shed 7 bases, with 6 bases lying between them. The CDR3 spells CASSLWGNEQFF. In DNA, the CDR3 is TGTGCCAGCAGCTTATGGGGAAATGAGCAGTTCTTC.

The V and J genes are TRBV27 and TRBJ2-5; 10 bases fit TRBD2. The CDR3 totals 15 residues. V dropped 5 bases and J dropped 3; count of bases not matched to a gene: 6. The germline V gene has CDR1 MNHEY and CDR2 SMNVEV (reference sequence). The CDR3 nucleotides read TGTGCCAGCAGTACCCTAGCGGGGGAGGAAGAGACCCAGTACTTC. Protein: CASSTLAGEEETQYF.

CDR3 sequence reads: CASKVSELNSPLHF. CDR3 nucleotides: TGTGCCAGCAAAGTATCCGAGCTAAATTCACCCCTCCACTTT. The rearrangement joins TRBV6-5 to TRBJ1-6, with no clear D. Germline V gene lookup returns CDR1 MNHEY and CDR2 SVGAGI. Trimming left V 7 bases short and J 7 bases short, with 14 bases between. The CDR3 is 14 residues long.

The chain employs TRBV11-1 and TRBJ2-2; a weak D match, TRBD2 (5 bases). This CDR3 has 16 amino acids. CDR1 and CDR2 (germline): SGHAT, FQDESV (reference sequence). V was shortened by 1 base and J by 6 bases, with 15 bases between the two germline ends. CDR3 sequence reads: CASSLEGGPPAGELFF. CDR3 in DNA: TGTGCCAGCAGCTTAGAAGGAGGACCCCCCGCCGGGGAGCTGTTTTTT.

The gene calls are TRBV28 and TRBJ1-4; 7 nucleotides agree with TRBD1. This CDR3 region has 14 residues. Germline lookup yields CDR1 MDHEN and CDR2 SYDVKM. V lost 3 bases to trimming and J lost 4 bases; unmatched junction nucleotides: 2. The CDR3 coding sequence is TGTGCCAGCAGTTTGACAGGGTATAATGAAAAACTGTTTTTT. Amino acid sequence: CASSLTGYNEKLFF.

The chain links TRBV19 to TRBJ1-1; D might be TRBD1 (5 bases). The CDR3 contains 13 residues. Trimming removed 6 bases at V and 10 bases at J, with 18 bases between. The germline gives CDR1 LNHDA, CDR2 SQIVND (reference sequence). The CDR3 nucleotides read TGTGCCAGTAGCCCAGGGCAGGTGGTCGGAGCTTTCTTT. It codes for CASSPGQVVGAFF.

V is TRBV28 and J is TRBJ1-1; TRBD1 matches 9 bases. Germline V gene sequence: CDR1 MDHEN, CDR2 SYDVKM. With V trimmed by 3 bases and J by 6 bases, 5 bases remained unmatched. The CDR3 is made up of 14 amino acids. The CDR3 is CASSFEGTGSEAFF. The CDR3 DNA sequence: TGTGCCAGCAGTTTTGAGGGGACAGGGTCTGAAGCTTTCTTT.

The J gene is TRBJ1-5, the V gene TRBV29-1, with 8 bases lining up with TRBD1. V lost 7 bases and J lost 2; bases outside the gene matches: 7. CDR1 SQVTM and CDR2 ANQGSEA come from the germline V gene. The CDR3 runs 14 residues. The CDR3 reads CSAKMGQGNQPQHF. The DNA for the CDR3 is TGCAGCGCGAAGATGGGACAGGGCAATCAGCCCCAGCATTTT.

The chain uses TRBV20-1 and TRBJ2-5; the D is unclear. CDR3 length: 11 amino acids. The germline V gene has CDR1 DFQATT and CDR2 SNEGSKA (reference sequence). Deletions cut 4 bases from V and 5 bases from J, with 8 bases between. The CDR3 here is CSANLGETQYF. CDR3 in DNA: TGCAGTGCTAACCTCGGGGAGACCCAGTACTTC.

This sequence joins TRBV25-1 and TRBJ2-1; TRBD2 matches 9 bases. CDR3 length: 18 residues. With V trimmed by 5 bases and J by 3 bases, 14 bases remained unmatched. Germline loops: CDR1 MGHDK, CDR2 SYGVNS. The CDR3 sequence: CASSPTSGFSLLYNEQFF. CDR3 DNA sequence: TGTGCCAGCAGTCCGACTAGCGGCTTCTCCCTCCTCTACAATGAGCAGTTCTTC.

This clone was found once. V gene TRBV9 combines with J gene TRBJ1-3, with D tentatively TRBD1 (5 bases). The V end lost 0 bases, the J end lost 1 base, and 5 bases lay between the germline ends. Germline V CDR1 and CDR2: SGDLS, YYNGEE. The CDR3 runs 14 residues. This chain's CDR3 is CASSVAGSGNTIYF. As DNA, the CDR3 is TGTGCCAGCAGCGTAGCAGGGTCTGGAAACACCATATATTTT.

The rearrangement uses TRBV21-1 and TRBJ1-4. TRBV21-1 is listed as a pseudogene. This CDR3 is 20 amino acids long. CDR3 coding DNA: TGTGCCAGCAGCATCCCCCCGTCGCTGGGGGCGCGGGGGACTAATGAAAAACTGTTTTTT. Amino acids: CASSIPPSLGARGTNEKLFF.

As DNA, the CDR3 is TGTGCCAGCAGCCTTGAGGCGGGAGAGATAGATACGCAGTATTTT. This encodes CASSLEAGEIDTQYF. The chain links TRBV14 to TRBJ2-3; TRBD2 agrees at 7 bases. CDR1 is SGHDN, CDR2 FVKESK, per germline. The CDR3 is 15 residues long. V trimming: 4 bases; J trimming: 5 bases; junction bases outside the gene matches: 9.

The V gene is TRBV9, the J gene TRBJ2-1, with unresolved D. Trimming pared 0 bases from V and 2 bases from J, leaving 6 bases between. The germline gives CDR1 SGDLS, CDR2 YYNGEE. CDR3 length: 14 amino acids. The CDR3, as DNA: TGTGCCAGCAGCGTAGCCGCGGCCTACAATGAGCAGTTCTTC. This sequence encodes CASSVAAAYNEQFF. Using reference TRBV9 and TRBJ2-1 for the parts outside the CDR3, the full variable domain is DSGVTQTPKHLITATGQRVTLRCSPRSGDLSVYWYQQSLDQGLQFLIQYYNGEERAKGNILERFSAQQFPDLHSELNLSSLELGDSALYFCASSVAAAYNEQFFGPGTRLTVL.

CDR3 protein: CAISESTQGPRGNEQFF. In DNA form, the CDR3 reads TGTGCCATCAGTGAGTCGACTCAGGGGCCAAGGGGCAATGAGCAGTTCTTC. The V call is TRBV10-3, the J call TRBJ2-1; a possible D gene is TRBD1 (6 bases). This CDR3 is built from 17 residues. Germline loops: CDR1 ENHRY, CDR2 SYGVKD. With 0 bases removed from V and 6 bases from J, the gap between germline ends came to 18 bases.

The CDR3 is CASSMREASYEQYV. The CDR3, as DNA: TGTGCCAGCTCCATGCGGGAGGCTTCCTACGAGCAGTACGTC. The chain combines TRBV18 with TRBJ2-7, with 8 bases fitting TRBD2. CDR1 is KGHSH, CDR2 LQKENI, per germline. This CDR3 has 14 residues. J gave up 1 base and V 6 bases, and 5 bases lay outside the gene matches.

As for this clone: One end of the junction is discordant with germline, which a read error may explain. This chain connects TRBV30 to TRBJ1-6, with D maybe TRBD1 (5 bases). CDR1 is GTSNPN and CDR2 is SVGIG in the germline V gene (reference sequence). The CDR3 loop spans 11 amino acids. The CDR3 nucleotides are TGCGCGTGGGGGTATAATTCACCCCTCCACTTT. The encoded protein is CAWGYNSPLHF. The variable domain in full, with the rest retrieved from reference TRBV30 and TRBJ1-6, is SQTIHQWPATLVQPVGSPLSLECTVEGTSNPNLYWYRQAAGRGLQLLFYSVGIGQISSEVPQNLSASRPQDRQFILSSKKLLLSDSGFYLCAWGYNSPLHFGNGTRLTVT.

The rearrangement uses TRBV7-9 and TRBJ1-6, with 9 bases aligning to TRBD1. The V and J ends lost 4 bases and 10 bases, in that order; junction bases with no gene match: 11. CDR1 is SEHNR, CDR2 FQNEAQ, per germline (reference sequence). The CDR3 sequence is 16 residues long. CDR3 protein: CASSSPSGQGRSPLHF. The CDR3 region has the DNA TGTGCCAGCAGCTCCCCCTCGGGACAGGGTCGATCACCCCTCCACTTT. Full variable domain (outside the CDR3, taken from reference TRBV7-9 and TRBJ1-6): DTGVSQNPRHKITKRGQNVTFRCDPISEHNRLYWYRQTLGQGPEFLTYFQNEAQLEKSRLLSDRFSAERPKGSFSTLEIQRTEQGDSAMYLCASSSPSGQGRSPLHFGNGTRLTVT.

As DNA, the CDR3 is TGTGCCAGCAGCTCGAGACTAGCGGGAGTGGACAATGAGCAGTTCTTC. Translated: CASSSRLAGVDNEQFF. The chain joins TRBV11-2 to TRBJ2-1, with 12 bases aligning to TRBD2. CDR3 length: 16 amino acids. Germline V gene data show CDR1 as SGHAT and CDR2 as FQNNGV. J lost 5 bases, V lost 4 bases, and 6 bases had no gene match.

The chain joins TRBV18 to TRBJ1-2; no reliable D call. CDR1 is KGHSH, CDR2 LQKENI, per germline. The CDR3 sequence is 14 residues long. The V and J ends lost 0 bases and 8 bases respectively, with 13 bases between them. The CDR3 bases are TGTGCCAGCTCACCACCGTACGGGATTCTCGGCTACACCTTC. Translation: CASSPPYGILGYTF.

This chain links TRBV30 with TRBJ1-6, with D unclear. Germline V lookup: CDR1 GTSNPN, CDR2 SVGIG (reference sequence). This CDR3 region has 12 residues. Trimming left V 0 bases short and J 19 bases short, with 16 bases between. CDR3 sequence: CAWSVGAELSHF. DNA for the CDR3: TGTGCCTGGAGTGTAGGCGCTGAGTTATCTCACTTT.

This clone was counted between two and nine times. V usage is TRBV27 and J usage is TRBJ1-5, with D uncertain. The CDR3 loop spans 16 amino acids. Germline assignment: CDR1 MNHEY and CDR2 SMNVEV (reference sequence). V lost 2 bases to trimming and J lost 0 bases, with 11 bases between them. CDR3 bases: TGTGCCAGCAGTTTAGTTTTTGGGCGTAGCAATCAGCCCCAGCATTTT. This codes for CASSLVFGRSNQPQHF.

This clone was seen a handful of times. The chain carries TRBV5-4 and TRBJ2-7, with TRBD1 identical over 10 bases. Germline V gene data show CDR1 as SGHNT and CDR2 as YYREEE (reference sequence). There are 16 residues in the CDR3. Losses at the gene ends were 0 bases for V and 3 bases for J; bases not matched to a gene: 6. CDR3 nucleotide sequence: TGTGCCAGCAGCTTGGATTGGGGACAGGGGAACTACGAGCAGTACTTC. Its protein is CASSLDWGQGNYEQYF.

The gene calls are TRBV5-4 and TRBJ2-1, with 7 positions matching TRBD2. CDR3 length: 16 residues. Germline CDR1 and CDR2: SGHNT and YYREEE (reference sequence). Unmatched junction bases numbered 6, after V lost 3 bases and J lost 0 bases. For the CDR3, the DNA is TGTGCCAGCAGCTCCTTAGCGGGCCCCTCCTACAATGAGCAGTTCTTC. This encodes CASSSLAGPSYNEQFF.

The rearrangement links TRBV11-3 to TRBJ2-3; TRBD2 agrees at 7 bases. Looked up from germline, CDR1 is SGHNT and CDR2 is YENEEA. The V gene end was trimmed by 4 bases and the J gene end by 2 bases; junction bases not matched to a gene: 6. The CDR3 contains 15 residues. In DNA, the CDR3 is TGTGCCAGCAGCTCCTGGAGCGGGGCCACAGATACGCAGTATTTT. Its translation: CASSSWSGATDTQYF.

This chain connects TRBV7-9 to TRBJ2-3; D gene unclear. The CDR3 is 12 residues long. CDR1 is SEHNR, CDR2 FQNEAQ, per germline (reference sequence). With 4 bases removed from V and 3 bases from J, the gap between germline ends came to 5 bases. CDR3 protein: CASSWDTDTQYF. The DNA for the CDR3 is TGTGCCAGCAGCTGGGATACAGATACGCAGTATTTT.

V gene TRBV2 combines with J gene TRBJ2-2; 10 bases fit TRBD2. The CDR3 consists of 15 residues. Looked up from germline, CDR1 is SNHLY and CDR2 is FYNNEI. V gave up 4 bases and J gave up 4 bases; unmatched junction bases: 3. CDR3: CASSASGSFTGELFF. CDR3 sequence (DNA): TGTGCCAGCAGTGCTAGCGGGAGTTTCACCGGGGAGCTGTTTTTT. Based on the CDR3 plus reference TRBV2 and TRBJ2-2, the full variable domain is EPEVTQTPSHQVTQMGQEVILRCVPISNHLYFYWYRQILGQKVEFLVSFYNNEISEKSEIFDDQFSVERPDGSNFTLKIRSTKLEDSAMYFCASSASGSFTGELFFGEGSRLTVL.